This passage covers 10 T cell receptor beta chains from one sample sequenced in a study of blood T cell repertoires in COVID-19. TCRdb keeps only in-frame clones here, not all; method: immunoSEQ multiplex PCR. The sample includes almost 500,000 clones, approximately 90% seen only once; the top ten take around 7.9%. The specimen was PBMCs or T cells enriched from blood (not recorded which). These receptors were taken from a woman in her sixties or seventies who had recovered from COVID-19.

The V gene is TRBV4-2, the J gene TRBJ2-2, with D possibly TRBD1 on 6 matching bases. The germline CDR1 and CDR2 sequences are LGHNA and YNFKEQ. The CDR3 loop spans 12 amino acids. V gave up 4 bases and J gave up 6 bases, with 6 bases separating them. This chain's CDR3 is CASSPGAGELFF. CDR3 bases: TGTGCCAGCAGCCCAGGGGCCGGGGAGCTGTTTTTT.

J is TRBJ2-3 and V is TRBV15, with D uncertain. The V gene lost 4 bases and the J gene lost 3 bases, with 8 bases spanning the gap. Germline V gene sequence: CDR1 LNHNV, CDR2 YYDKDF (reference sequence). This CDR3 is built from 13 residues. The CDR3 here is CATSMVRTDTQYF. The CDR3 region has the DNA TGTGCCACCAGCATGGTCCGGACAGATACGCAGTATTTT. Supplemented by reference TRBV15 and TRBJ2-3, the full variable domain reads DAMVIQNPRYQVTQFGKPVTLSCSQTLNHNVMYWYQQKSSQAPKLLFHYYDKDFNNEADTPDNFQSRRPNTSFCFLDIRSPGLGDTAMYLCATSMVRTDTQYFGPGTRLTVL.

This clone has a handful of counts. J is TRBJ1-1 and V is TRBV28; 9 bases match TRBD1. The germline gives CDR1 MDHEN, CDR2 SYDVKM. V dropped 4 bases and J dropped 6; count of bases not matched to a gene: 15. This CDR3 has 17 residues. In nucleotides, the CDR3 is TGTGCCAGCAGTTCCACTTACCTGGACAGGGGAGTGGCTGAAGCTTTCTTT. Its translation: CASSSTYLDRGVAEAFF.

V gene TRBV11-2 combines with J gene TRBJ2-3; 15 nucleotides line up with TRBD2. J lost 4 bases, V lost 8 bases, and 10 bases had no gene match. In germline, CDR1 is SGHAT, CDR2 FQNNGV. The CDR3 is made up of 17 amino acids. CDR3 sequence reads: CASGRTSGGAAPDTQYF. The CDR3 nucleotides are TGTGCCAGCGGACGGACTAGCGGGGGGGCCGCCCCAGATACGCAGTATTTT. Supplemented by reference TRBV11-2 and TRBJ2-3, the full variable domain reads EAGVAQSPRYKIIEKRQSVAFWCNPISGHATLYWYQQILGQGPKLLIQFQNNGVVDDSQLPKDRFSAERLKGVDSTLKIQPAKLEDSAVYLCASGRTSGGAAPDTQYFGPGTRLTVL.

CDR3 sequence reads: CASRQAPGAGNQPQHF. The CDR3 region has the DNA TGTGCCAGCAGACAAGCCCCTGGGGCGGGCAATCAGCCCCAGCATTTT. This chain uses TRBV28 with TRBJ1-5, with D tentatively TRBD1 (5 bases). The germline V gene has CDR1 MDHEN and CDR2 SYDVKM. V shed 6 bases and J shed 2 bases, with 17 bases lying between them. CDR3 length: 16 amino acids.

V and J are TRBV4-2 and TRBJ2-2; TRBD2 aligns across 10 bases. The germline V gene has CDR1 LGHNA and CDR2 YNFKEQ. The junction had 13 bases not matched to a gene; V was cut back by 1 base and J by 2 bases. The CDR3 totals 20 residues. The CDR3 nucleotides are TGTGCCAGCAGCCAAGTAGCGGGGGGCTCGGGCCGCCACAACACCGGGGAGCTGTTTTTT. As protein: CASSQVAGGSGRHNTGELFF.

This chain links TRBV18 with TRBJ1-6; 8 bases map to TRBD1. The CDR3 totals 17 residues. V lost 1 base to trimming and J lost 5 bases; unmatched junction nucleotides: 7. The germline V gene has CDR1 KGHSH and CDR2 LQKENI. The CDR3 DNA reads as TGTGCCAGCTCACCACTGGCTACAGGGGGAAATAATTCACCCCTCCACTTT. This codes for CASSPLATGGNNSPLHF.

The gene calls are TRBV6-5 and TRBJ2-2, with 7 bases that match TRBD1. CDR1 is MNHEY and CDR2 is SVGAGI in the germline V gene. V lost 11 bases and J lost 4; bases outside the gene matches: 13. The CDR3 totals 15 residues. The CDR3 DNA reads TGTGCCGGTTCCCCCGACAGGGTGCTCACCGGGGAGCTGTTTTTT. Its translation: CAGSPDRVLTGELFF.

The J gene is TRBJ1-3, the V gene TRBV14; D is unresolved. CDR3 length: 15 residues. Germline CDR1 and CDR2: SGHDN and FVKESK. The ends were cut back, 4 bases at V and 4 bases at J, with 14 bases in the middle. Here the CDR3 reads CASSLTSGKGNTIYF. For the CDR3, the DNA is TGTGCCAGCAGCCTGACATCAGGAAAAGGAAACACCATATATTTT.

The V and J genes are TRBV5-4 and TRBJ2-1, with unresolved D. This CDR3 has 15 amino acids. With 3 bases removed from V and 1 base from J, the gap between germline ends came to 11 bases. In germline, CDR1 is SGHNT, CDR2 YYREEE (reference sequence). Here the CDR3 DNA reads TGTGCCAGCAGCTCCCTCACCGAGTCCTACAATGAGCAGTTCTTC. It specifies CASSSLTESYNEQFF.